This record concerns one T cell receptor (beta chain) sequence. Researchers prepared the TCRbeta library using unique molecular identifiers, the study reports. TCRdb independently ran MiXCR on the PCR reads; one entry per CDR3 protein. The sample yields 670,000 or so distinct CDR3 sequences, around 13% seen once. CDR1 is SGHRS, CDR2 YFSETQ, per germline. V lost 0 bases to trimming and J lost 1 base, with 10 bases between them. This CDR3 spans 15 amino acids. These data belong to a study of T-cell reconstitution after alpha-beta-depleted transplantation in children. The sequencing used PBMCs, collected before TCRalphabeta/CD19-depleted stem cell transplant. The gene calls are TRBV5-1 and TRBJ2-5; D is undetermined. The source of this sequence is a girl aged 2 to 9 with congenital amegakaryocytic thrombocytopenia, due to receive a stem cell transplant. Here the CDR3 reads CASSLGSDPQETQYF. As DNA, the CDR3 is TGCGCCAGCAGCTTGGGTTCAGACCCCCAAGAGACCCAGTACTTC.